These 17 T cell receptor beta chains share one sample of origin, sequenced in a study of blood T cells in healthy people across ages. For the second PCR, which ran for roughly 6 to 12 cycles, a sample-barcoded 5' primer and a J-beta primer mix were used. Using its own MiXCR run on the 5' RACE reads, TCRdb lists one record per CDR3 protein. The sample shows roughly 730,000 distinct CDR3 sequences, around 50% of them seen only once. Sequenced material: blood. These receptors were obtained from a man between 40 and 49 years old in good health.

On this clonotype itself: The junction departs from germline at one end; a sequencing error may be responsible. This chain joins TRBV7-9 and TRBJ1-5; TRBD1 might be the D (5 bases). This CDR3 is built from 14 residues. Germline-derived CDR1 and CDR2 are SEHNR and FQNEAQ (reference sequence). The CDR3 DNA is TGTGCCAGCATCTTACTACAGGACGATCAGCCCCAGCATTTT. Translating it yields CASILLQDDQPQHF.

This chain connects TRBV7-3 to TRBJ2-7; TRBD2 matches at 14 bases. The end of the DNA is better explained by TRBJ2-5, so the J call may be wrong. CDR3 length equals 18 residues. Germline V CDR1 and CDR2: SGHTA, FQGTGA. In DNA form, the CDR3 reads TGTGCCAGCAGCTTAGGGACTAGCGGGAGACGGCGGCAAGAGACCCAGTACTTC. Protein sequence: CASSLGTSGRRRQETQYF.

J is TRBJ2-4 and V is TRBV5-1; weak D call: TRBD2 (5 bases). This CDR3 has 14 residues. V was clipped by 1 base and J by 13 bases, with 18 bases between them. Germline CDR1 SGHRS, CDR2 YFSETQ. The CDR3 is CASSLKRAEGEQYF. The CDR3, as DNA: TGCGCCAGCAGCTTGAAACGGGCCGAGGGTGAGCAGTACTTC.

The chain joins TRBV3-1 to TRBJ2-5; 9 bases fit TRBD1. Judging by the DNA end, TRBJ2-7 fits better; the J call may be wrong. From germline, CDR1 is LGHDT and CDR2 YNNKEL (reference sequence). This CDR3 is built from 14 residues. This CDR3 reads CASSPTSDRGEQYF. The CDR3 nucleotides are TGTGCCAGCAGCCCTACGTCGGACAGGGGCGAGCAGTACTTC.

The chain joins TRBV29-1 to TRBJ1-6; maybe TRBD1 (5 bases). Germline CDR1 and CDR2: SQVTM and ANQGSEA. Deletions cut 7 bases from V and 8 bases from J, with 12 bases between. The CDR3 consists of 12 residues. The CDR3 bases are TGCAGCGGACGGGACGGAGATTCACCCCTCCACTTT. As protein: CSGRDGDSPLHF.

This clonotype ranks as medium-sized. CDR3 loop: CASSLQTGAQETQYF. CDR3 coding DNA: TGCGCCAGCAGCCTTCAGACGGGAGCCCAAGAGACCCAGTACTTC. The chain carries TRBV4-3 and TRBJ2-5; perhaps TRBD2 as D (6 bases). The germline CDR1 and CDR2 sequences are LGHNA and YSLEER. The length of the CDR3 is 15 residues. Trimming pared 4 bases from V and 1 base from J, leaving 13 bases between.

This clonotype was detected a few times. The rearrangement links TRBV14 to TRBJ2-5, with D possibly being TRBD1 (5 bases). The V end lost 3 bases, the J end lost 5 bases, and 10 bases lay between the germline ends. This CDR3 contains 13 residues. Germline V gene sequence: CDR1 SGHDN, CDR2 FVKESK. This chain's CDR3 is CASSHHHRETQYF. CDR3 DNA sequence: TGTGCCAGCAGCCACCACCACAGGGAGACCCAGTACTTC. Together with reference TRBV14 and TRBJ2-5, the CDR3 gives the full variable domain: EAGVTQFPSHSVIEKGQTVTLRCDPISGHDNLYWYRRVMGKEIKFLLHFVKESKQDESGMPNNRFLAERTGGTYSTLKVQPAELEDSGVYFCASSHHHRETQYFGPGTRLLVL.

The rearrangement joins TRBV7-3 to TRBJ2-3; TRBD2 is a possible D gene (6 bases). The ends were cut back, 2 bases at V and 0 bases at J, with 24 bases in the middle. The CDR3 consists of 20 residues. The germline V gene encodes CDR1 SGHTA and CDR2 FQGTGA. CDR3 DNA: TGTGCCAGCAGCTTAGGGGCTGGAGCGGGCCGATTACCTAGCACAGATACGCAGTATTTT. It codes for CASSLGAGAGRLPSTDTQYF.

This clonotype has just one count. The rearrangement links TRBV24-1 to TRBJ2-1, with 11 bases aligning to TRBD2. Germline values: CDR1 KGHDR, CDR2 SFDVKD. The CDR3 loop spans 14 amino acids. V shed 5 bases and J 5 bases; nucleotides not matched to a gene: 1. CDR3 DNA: TGTGCCACCAGTGGACTAGCGGGGCACAATGAGCAGTTCTTC. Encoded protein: CATSGLAGHNEQFF.

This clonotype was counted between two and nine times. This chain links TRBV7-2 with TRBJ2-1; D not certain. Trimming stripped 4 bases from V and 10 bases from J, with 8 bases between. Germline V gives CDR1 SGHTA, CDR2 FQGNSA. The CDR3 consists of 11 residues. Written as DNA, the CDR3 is TGTGCCAGCAGCTATATCGCAGAGCAGTTCTTC. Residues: CASSYIAEQFF.

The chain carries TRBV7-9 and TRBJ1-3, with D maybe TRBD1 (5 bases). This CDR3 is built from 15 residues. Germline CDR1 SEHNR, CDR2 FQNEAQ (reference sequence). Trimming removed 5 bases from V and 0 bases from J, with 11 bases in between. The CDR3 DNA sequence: TGTGCCAGCAGCCCCGGGGGAAGCTCTGGAAACACCATATATTTT. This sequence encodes CASSPGGSSGNTIYF.

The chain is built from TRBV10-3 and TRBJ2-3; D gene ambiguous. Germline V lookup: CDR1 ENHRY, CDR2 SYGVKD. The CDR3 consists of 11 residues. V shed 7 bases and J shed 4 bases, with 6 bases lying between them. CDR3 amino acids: CAIKRADTQYF. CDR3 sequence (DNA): TGTGCCATCAAACGGGCAGATACGCAGTATTTT.

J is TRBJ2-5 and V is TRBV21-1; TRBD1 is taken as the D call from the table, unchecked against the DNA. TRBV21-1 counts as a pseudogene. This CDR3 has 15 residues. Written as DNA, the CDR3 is TGTGCCAGCAGAAGACAGGGGGCGACTCTGGAGACCCAGTACTTC. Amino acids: CASRRQGATLETQYF.

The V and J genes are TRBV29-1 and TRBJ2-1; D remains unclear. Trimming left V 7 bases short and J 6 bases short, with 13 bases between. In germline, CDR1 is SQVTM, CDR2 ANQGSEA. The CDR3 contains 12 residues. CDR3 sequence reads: CSARAPGNEQFF. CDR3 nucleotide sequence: TGCAGCGCCCGGGCCCCGGGCAATGAGCAGTTCTTC.

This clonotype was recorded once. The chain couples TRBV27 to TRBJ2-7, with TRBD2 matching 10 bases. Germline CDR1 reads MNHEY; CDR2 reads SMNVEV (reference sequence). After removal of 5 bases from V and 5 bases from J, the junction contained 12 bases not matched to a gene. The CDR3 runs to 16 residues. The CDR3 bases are TGTGCCAGCAGTAGGTCTAGCGGGAGTTTAGTCCACGAGCAGTACTTC. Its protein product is CASSRSSGSLVHEQYF.

The CDR3 nucleotides are TGTGCCAGCAGCTTGCATGAGTCCCCGGGAGATACGCAGTATTTT. Protein: CASSLHESPGDTQYF. The chain links TRBV7-2 to TRBJ2-3; D gene ambiguous. This CDR3 comprises 15 residues. V was shortened by 3 bases and J by 5 bases, with 15 bases between the two germline ends. The germline CDR1 and CDR2 sequences are SGHTA and FQGNSA. Looking up the rest from reference TRBV7-2 and TRBJ2-3 gives the full variable domain: GAGVSQSPSNKVTEKGKDVELRCDPISGHTALYWYRQSLGQGLEFLIYFQGNSAPDKSGLPSDRFSAERTGGSVSTLTIQRTQQEDSAVYLCASSLHESPGDTQYFGPGTRLTVL.

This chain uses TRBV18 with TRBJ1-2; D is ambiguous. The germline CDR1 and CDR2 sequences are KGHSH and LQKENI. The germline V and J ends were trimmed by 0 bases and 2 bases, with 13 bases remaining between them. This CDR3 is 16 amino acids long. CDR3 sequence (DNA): TGTGCCAGCTCACCACCGCGTTTTGGCAGAAACTATGGCTACACCTTC. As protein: CASSPPRFGRNYGYTF.